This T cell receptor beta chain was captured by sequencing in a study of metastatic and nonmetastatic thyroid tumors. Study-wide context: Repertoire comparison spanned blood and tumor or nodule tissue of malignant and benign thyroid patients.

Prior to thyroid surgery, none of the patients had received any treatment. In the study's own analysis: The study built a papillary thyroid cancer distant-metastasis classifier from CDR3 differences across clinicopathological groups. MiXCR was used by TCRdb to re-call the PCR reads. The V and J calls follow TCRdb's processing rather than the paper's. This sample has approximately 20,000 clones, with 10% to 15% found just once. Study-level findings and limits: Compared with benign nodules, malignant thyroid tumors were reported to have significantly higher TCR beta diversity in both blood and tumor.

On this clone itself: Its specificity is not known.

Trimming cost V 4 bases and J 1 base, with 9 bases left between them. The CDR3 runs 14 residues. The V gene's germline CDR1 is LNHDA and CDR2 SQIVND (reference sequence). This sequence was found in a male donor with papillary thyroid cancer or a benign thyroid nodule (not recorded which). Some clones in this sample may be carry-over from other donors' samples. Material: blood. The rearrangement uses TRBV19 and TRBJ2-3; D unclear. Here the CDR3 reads CASSSSAGTDTQYF. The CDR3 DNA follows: TGTGCCAGTAGTAGTTCCGCCGGCACAGATACGCAGTATTTT.